This T cell receptor beta chain emerged from a study of identical twins. Deletions cut 0 bases from V and 0 bases from J, with 15 bases between. The CDR3 length is 18 residues. Germline CDR1 is LNHNV and CDR2 is YYDKDF (reference sequence). A universal primer site came from template switching; cDNA carried unique molecular identifiers. TCRdb re-called the 5' RACE reads with MiXCR, one entry per CDR3 protein. The sample yields roughly 490,000 distinct CDR3 sequences, approximately 14% seen once. These data also formed part of another study, on yellow fever vaccine responses in identical twins.

Input material: CD4+ T cells sorted from blood. The chain couples TRBV15 to TRBJ1-3; tentatively, D is TRBD1 (5 bases). The TCR originated in a woman aged 18-29 years in good health. The CDR3 nucleotides read TGTGCCACCAGCAGAGAGCCGCCTCGGGGGGTCTCTGGAAACACCATATATTTT. It yields the protein CATSREPPRGVSGNTIYF.